This paragraph covers one TCR beta chain sequence. The data were obtained in a study of control samples from healthy donors and cancer patients. Repertoires were generated with immunoSEQ multiplex PCR, while TCRdb's copy carries only in-frame clones and drops some. The data show about 93,000 clones, with about 85% seen just once and approximately 15% held by the top ten. V was trimmed by 5 bases and J by 4 bases, leaving 18 bases between them. CDR1 SGHVS and CDR2 FNYEAQ come from the germline V gene. The CDR3 loop spans 15 amino acids. This chain connects TRBV7-6 to TRBJ2-7; perhaps TRBD1 as D (7 bases). The clonotype originates from a woman aged 70 to 79 in good health. Sequencing was carried out using blood. CDR3 sequence reads: CASSKGQEGAYEQYF. CDR3 DNA: TGTGCCAGCAGCAAAGGACAGGAGGGGGCTTACGAGCAGTACTTC.